This T cell receptor (beta chain) appears in the sequencing data of a study of T cells in Graves' hyperthyroidism and ophthalmopathy. V lost 2 bases and J lost 5, with 13 bases in between. CDR1 is MNHEY, CDR2 SVGEGT, per germline. This CDR3 is built from 14 residues. RNA transcripts yielded amplified TCR beta CDR3 regions. With the HTBI primer set, the TCR CDR3 went through a first round of RT-PCR. TCRdb independently ran MiXCR on the multiplex PCR reads; one entry per CDR3 protein. The sample carries approximately 530,000 distinct CDR3 sequences, about 20% recorded once. There are a few counts of this clonotype.

This chain joins TRBV6-2 or TRBV6-3 and TRBJ2-7; D gene unclear. What was sequenced was blood. The sequence came from a man aged 40-49 years with Graves' ophthalmopathy. CDR3 nucleotide sequence: TGTGCCAGCAGTTACCCCTCTGTTTGGAACGAGCAGTACTTC. This translates into CASSYPSVWNEQYF.